This T cell receptor beta chain comes out of a study of cytomegalovirus exposure and HLA in healthy donors. Study information: Roughly 179 million T cells yielded some 100 million unique TCR beta sequences, as an earlier analysis found. Overall study findings and caveats: Per a later analysis, 18,000 or so TCR beta sequences showed association with HLA alleles at 0.05 false discovery rate. In an earlier analysis, most TCR beta V segments were productive about 87% or about 30% of the time.

About this clone itself: What it binds is unknown. At one end the junction does not follow the germline gene, possibly because of a read error.

Primers for the PCR totalled 60 Vbeta and 13 Jbeta. TCRdb keeps only in-frame clones here, not all; method: immunoSEQ multiplex PCR. The repertoire holds approximately 150,000 clones, with just under 75% as singletons. The sequenced material came from PBMCs. This TCR derives from a young woman in good health and CMV-seronegative.

This CDR3 is CASSPGQGAGIAPRAF. The CDR3 nucleotides are TGTGCCAGCAGCCCAGGACAGGGGGCCGGAATTGCCCCACGAGCCTTC. The chain recombines TRBV7-9 with TRBJ1-2, with 11 positions matching TRBD1. There are 16 residues in the CDR3. Per germline, CDR1 SEHNR and CDR2 FQNEAQ (reference sequence).